One and the same sample provided the 19 T cell receptor beta chains below, sequenced in a study of human T cells and chemical hapten exposure. TCRdb ran MiXCR on the RACE reads and lists one entry per CDR3 protein. The table shows roughly 250,000 distinct CDR3 sequences, with over 8% occurring only once. Time point here: pre-sensitization, week 0. Documented treatment: therapeutic diphenylcyclopropenone sensitization with weekly scalp DPC. Sequenced material: whole blood, taken in connection with sensitization to the hapten diphenylcyclopropenone (DPC). These receptors were obtained from a woman in her forties with alopecia areata. Some clones in this sample may be carry-over from other donors' samples.

This clonotype showed up just a few times. J is TRBJ2-1 and V is TRBV6-5, with TRBD2 matching 14 bases. Germline assignment: CDR1 MNHEY and CDR2 SVGAGI. CDR3 size: 17 residues. V shed 0 bases and J 9 bases; nucleotides not matched to a gene: 7. CDR3 region: CASSYSLGLAGESEQFF. The CDR3 bases are TGTGCCAGCAGTTACTCTCTGGGACTAGCGGGAGAGAGTGAGCAGTTCTTC.

The chain uses TRBV20-1 and TRBJ2-7, with D tentatively TRBD2 (5 bases). The length of the CDR3 is 13 residues. The V and J ends lost 1 base and 5 bases respectively, with 12 bases between them. Germline CDR1 is DFQATT and CDR2 is SNEGSKA (reference sequence). The CDR3 sequence: CSARVRVWDEQYF. CDR3 in DNA: TGCAGTGCTAGAGTGAGGGTCTGGGACGAGCAGTACTTC.

The chain uses TRBV30 and TRBJ2-2; maybe TRBD2 (6 bases). CDR3 length: 17 residues. Germline V gene data show CDR1 as GTSNPN and CDR2 as SVGIG (reference sequence). The ends were cut back, 2 bases at V and 3 bases at J, with 19 bases in the middle. CDR3 coding DNA: TGTGCCTGGAGTCTACAGCCGGGGGTTAGGTACACCGGGGAGCTGTTTTTT. Protein: CAWSLQPGVRYTGELFF.

The V and J genes are TRBV27 and TRBJ2-1, with D possibly TRBD1 on 5 matching bases. The CDR3 loop spans 13 amino acids. The ends were cut back, 5 bases at V and 7 bases at J, with 12 bases in the middle. CDR1 and CDR2 from the germline V gene are MNHEY and SMNVEV (reference sequence). CDR3 amino acids: CASSRPGQNEQFF. The CDR3, as DNA: TGTGCCAGCAGTCGTCCAGGGCAGAATGAGCAGTTCTTC.

The V call is TRBV6-2 or TRBV6-3, the J call TRBJ2-2; unclear D gene. CDR1 and CDR2 from the germline V gene are MNHEY and SVGEGT. V lost 4 bases and J 6 bases, leaving 9 bases between the germline ends. The CDR3 contains 13 residues. Written as DNA, the CDR3 is TGTGCCAGCAGTTTGACTGGCCCCGGGGAGCTGTTTTTT. This translates into CASSLTGPGELFF.

This clonotype showed up just a few times. J is TRBJ1-1 and V is TRBV5-4; D not certain. Germline V gene data show CDR1 as SGHNT and CDR2 as YYREEE (reference sequence). The V gene lost 4 bases and the J gene lost 4 bases, with 11 bases spanning the gap. CDR3 length equals 13 residues. The CDR3 protein is CASSPTAGTEAFF. The CDR3 DNA follows: TGTGCCAGCAGCCCCACCGCGGGCACTGAAGCTTTCTTT.

This chain joins TRBV2 and TRBJ1-1, with a possible D match to TRBD1 (5 bases). The CDR3 consists of 12 residues. The V end lost 2 bases, the J end lost 5 bases, and 6 bases lay between the germline ends. In germline, CDR1 is SNHLY, CDR2 FYNNEI. The CDR3 is CASSEQGTEAFF. CDR3 coding DNA: TGTGCCAGCAGTGAACAGGGAACTGAAGCTTTCTTT. The full variable domain, completed using reference TRBV2 and TRBJ1-1, is EPEVTQTPSHQVTQMGQEVILRCVPISNHLYFYWYRQILGQKVEFLVSFYNNEISEKSEIFDDQFSVERPDGSNFTLKIRSTKLEDSAMYFCASSEQGTEAFFGQGTRLTVV.

This sequence joins TRBV28 and TRBJ2-7, with TRBD2 as a possible D gene (5 bases). Deletions cut 11 bases from V and 7 bases from J, with 21 bases between. Germline CDR1 and CDR2: MDHEN and SYDVKM. This CDR3 has 13 amino acids. The CDR3 reads CASYGGTVREQYF. The CDR3 nucleotides are TGTGCCTCCTACGGAGGTACTGTACGGGAGCAGTACTTC. Looking up the rest from reference TRBV28 and TRBJ2-7 gives the full variable domain: DVKVTQSSRYLVKRTGEKVFLECVQDMDHENMFWYRQDPGLGLRLIYFSYDVKMKEKGDIPEGYSVSREKKERFSLILESASTNQTSMYLCASYGGTVREQYFGPGTRLTVT.

This chain uses TRBV4-1 with TRBJ1-6, with a weak D call TRBD1 (5 bases). The length of the CDR3 is 16 residues. Per germline, CDR1 MGHRA and CDR2 YSYEKL. Trimming took off 4 bases at V and 0 bases at J, with 10 bases between the two ends. The CDR3: CASSPGPSSYNSPLHF. The CDR3, as DNA: TGCGCCAGCAGCCCGGGACCCAGCTCCTATAATTCACCCCTCCACTTT.

This clonotype has more than one count but fewer than ten. The chain joins TRBV6-6 to TRBJ2-7, with 9 bases that match TRBD1. Germline CDR1 is MNHNY and CDR2 is SVGAGI (reference sequence). CDR3 length: 14 residues. V was clipped by 6 bases and J by 2 bases; unmatched bases: 5. CDR3 bases: TGTGCCAGCAGGCCGGGACAGGGAGCCTACGAGCAGTACTTC. Its translation: CASRPGQGAYEQYF.

This clonotype was recorded a few times. V is TRBV28 and J is TRBJ1-1; 8 bases align to TRBD1. V shed 3 bases, J shed 4 bases, and the junction held 4 bases outside the gene matches. The CDR3 runs to 14 residues. CDR1 is MDHEN and CDR2 is SYDVKM in the germline V gene. The DNA of the CDR3 is TGTGCCAGCAGTTTGGCAGGGGGCCTCACTGAAGCTTTCTTT. Its translation: CASSLAGGLTEAFF.

The V call is TRBV11-2, the J call TRBJ2-3, with 9 bases that match TRBD2. The CDR3 has 17 residues. V lost 4 bases and J lost 3; bases outside the gene matches: 11. Per germline, CDR1 SGHAT and CDR2 FQNNGV. The CDR3 DNA follows: TGTGCCAGCAGCTACCGTCGAGCGGGAGGTTTAACAGATACGCAGTATTTT. It encodes CASSYRRAGGLTDTQYF.

This clonotype was observed a handful of times. CDR3 coding DNA: TGTGCCAGCAGCCTAGCGGGAGGTACCTTCCAAGAGACCCAGTACTTC. Translation: CASSLAGGTFQETQYF. The rearrangement links TRBV3-1 to TRBJ2-5, with 10 bases fitting TRBD2. Looked up from germline, CDR1 is LGHDT and CDR2 is YNNKEL (reference sequence). The CDR3 totals 16 residues. With 4 bases clipped from V and 1 base from J, the junction kept 6 bases outside the gene matches.

This chain uses TRBV29-1 with TRBJ1-1, with 9 positions matching TRBD1. Germline V gives CDR1 SQVTM, CDR2 ANQGSEA. The trim removed 2 bases at V and 9 bases at J, leaving 4 bases unmatched. The CDR3 sequence is 12 residues long. CDR3 in amino acids: CSVEIGTGKAFF. The CDR3 DNA follows: TGCAGCGTTGAAATAGGGACAGGGAAAGCTTTCTTT.

This clonotype turned up a few times. The chain couples TRBV20-1 to TRBJ2-3, with D possibly being TRBD1 (5 bases). Germline V gene lookup returns CDR1 DFQATT and CDR2 SNEGSKA (reference sequence). The V end was cut by 0 bases, the J end by 1 base, with 11 bases between. The CDR3 totals 15 residues. The CDR3, as DNA: TGCAGTGCTAGAGAGGACAAGGTGGGCACAGATACGCAGTATTTT. Translated: CSAREDKVGTDTQYF.

This clonotype was detected only a few times. The V gene is TRBV4-3, the J gene TRBJ1-1, with D uncertain. V was trimmed by 0 bases and J by 4 bases, leaving 12 bases between them. Germline values: CDR1 LGHNA, CDR2 YSLEER. The CDR3 has 15 residues. This CDR3 reads CASSQEGSHPTEAFF. In DNA form, the CDR3 reads TGCGCCAGCAGCCAAGAGGGCAGTCATCCCACTGAAGCTTTCTTT.

The CDR3 reads CSARKGAFTGELFF. In DNA, the CDR3 is TGCAGTGCTAGGAAGGGGGCTTTCACCGGGGAGCTGTTTTTT. The rearrangement uses TRBV20-1 and TRBJ2-2, with 7 positions matching TRBD1. The V segment lost 3 bases and the J segment 4 bases; nucleotides outside the gene matches: 5. Per germline, CDR1 DFQATT and CDR2 SNEGSKA (reference sequence). The CDR3 sequence is 14 residues long.

This clonotype was seen a handful of times. This chain's CDR3 is CASSPPTSGRTLSYNEQFF. The CDR3, as DNA: TGTGCCAGCAGTCCCCCGACTAGCGGGAGGACCCTCTCCTACAATGAGCAGTTCTTC. The J gene is TRBJ2-1, the V gene TRBV6-2 or TRBV6-3, with TRBD2 matching over 13 bases. The J segment lost 0 bases and the V segment lost 5 bases, leaving 10 bases of the junction unmatched. This CDR3 has 19 residues. Germline loops: CDR1 MNHEY, CDR2 SVGEGT.

This clonotype occurred a few times. This chain connects TRBV7-9 to TRBJ2-7; no definite D call. The V gene's germline CDR1 is SEHNR and CDR2 FQNEAQ (reference sequence). The V end was cut by 1 base, the J end by 7 bases, with 5 bases between. The CDR3 is made up of 11 amino acids. CDR3 sequence (DNA): TGTGCCAGCAGCTTAGTTTGGGAGCAGTACTTC. Its translation: CASSLVWEQYF.